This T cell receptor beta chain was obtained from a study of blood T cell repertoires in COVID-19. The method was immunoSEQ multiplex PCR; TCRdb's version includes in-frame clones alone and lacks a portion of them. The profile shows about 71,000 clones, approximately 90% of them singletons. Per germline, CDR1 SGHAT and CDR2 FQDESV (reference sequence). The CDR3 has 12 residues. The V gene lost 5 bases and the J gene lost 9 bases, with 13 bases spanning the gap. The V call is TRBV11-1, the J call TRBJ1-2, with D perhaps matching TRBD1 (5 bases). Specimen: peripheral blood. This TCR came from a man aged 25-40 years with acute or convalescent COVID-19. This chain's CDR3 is CASSPTRDRYTF. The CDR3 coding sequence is TGTGCCAGCAGCCCAACCAGGGATCGCTACACCTTC.